This T cell receptor (beta chain) is drawn from a study of control samples from healthy donors and cancer patients. Here immunoSEQ multiplex PCR was the method, and the copy in TCRdb shows in-frame clones only, minus some. The table lists some 150,000 clones, 91% of them singletons. J was trimmed by 5 bases and V by 2 bases; bases with no gene match: 6. This CDR3 contains 15 residues. Germline V CDR1 and CDR2: KGHSH, LQKENI. This receptor was identified in a man younger than 40 in good health. The V gene is TRBV18, the J gene TRBJ1-2, with 9 bases lining up with TRBD1. The sequencing input was blood. For the CDR3, the DNA is TGTGCCAGCTCACCAGCGGGACAGGGCCTATATGGCTACACCTTC. It yields the protein CASSPAGQGLYGYTF.